Below, 22 T cell receptor beta chains from the same sample are listed, as sequenced in a study of T cells in Graves' hyperthyroidism and ophthalmopathy. What was amplified from RNA transcripts were TCR beta CDR3 regions. First-round RT-PCR with HTBI primers amplified the TCR CDR3 region. TCRdb reprocessed the multiplex PCR reads with MiXCR, giving one entry per CDR3 protein. The data contain a few hundred thousand distinct CDR3 sequences, about 45% of them singletons. Specimen: peripheral blood or thyroid tissue (not recorded which). The receptors come from a woman aged 18-35 years with Graves' hyperthyroidism.

The table lists this clonotype with many counts. The rearrangement links TRBV27 to TRBJ1-6; D possibly corresponds to TRBD1 (5 bases). This CDR3 is 15 amino acids long. V lost 5 bases and J lost 7, with 15 bases in between. The V gene's germline CDR1 is MNHEY and CDR2 SMNVEV (reference sequence). CDR3 residues: CASSLGGVGNSPLHF. The CDR3, as DNA: TGTGCCAGCAGTCTGGGGGGAGTCGGGAATTCACCCCTCCACTTT.

This clonotype showed up just a few times. This chain uses TRBV5-1 with TRBJ2-7; D assignment may be TRBD1 or TRBD2 (5 bases each). The CDR3 has 14 amino acids. V lost 3 bases and J 6 bases, leaving 16 bases between the germline ends. Germline CDR1 is SGHRS and CDR2 is YFSETQ. The CDR3 is CASSWGTSRREQYF. The CDR3 DNA reads TGCGCCAGCAGCTGGGGGACGTCCAGGCGCGAGCAGTACTTC. Variable domain in full (rest from reference TRBV5-1 and TRBJ2-7): KAGVTQTPRYLIKTRGQQVTLSCSPISGHRSVSWYQQTPGQGLQFLFEYFSETQRNKGNFPGRFSGRQFSNSRSEMNVSTLELGDSALYLCASSWGTSRREQYFGPGTRLTVT.

The rearrangement uses TRBV20-1 and TRBJ2-3; weak D call: TRBD1 (5 bases). The ends were cut back, 6 bases at V and 4 bases at J, with 20 bases in the middle. Germline V gene lookup returns CDR1 DFQATT and CDR2 SNEGSKA (reference sequence). This CDR3 contains 15 residues. The CDR3 region is CSAASNLRVADTQYF. In nucleotides, the CDR3 is TGCAGTGCCGCCTCTAACCTCAGGGTTGCAGATACGCAGTATTTT.

The chain joins TRBV2 to TRBJ2-2; D is perhaps TRBD1 (6 bases). The V end lost 8 bases, the J end lost 7 bases, and 23 bases lay between the germline ends. This CDR3 has 16 amino acids. Germline CDR1 and CDR2: SNHLY and FYNNEI. Written as DNA, the CDR3 is TGTGCCAGCTGTAACGAGGGGGTATGGACTTACGGGGAGCTGTTTTTT. Protein sequence: CASCNEGVWTYGELFF.

The rearrangement links TRBV20-1 to TRBJ1-4; D is ambiguous. Germline loops: CDR1 DFQATT, CDR2 SNEGSKA (reference sequence). Trimming cost V 7 bases and J 8 bases, with 8 bases left between them. This CDR3 spans 10 amino acids. CDR3 sequence (DNA): TGCAGTGAAGGGAGGGAAAAACTGTTTTTT. It specifies CSEGREKLFF.

This clonotype was seen a single time. This sequence joins TRBV6-1 and TRBJ1-1, with TRBD1 matching 10 bases. This CDR3 spans 15 amino acids. Germline CDR1 reads MNHNS; CDR2 reads SASEGT. J lost 1 base, V lost 6 bases, and 5 bases had no gene match. As DNA, the CDR3 is TGTGCCAGCAGCCCGACAGGGGGCGCGAACACTGAAGCTTTCTTT. This sequence encodes CASSPTGGANTEAFF.

The rearrangement uses TRBV10-3 and TRBJ1-5; 8 nucleotides match TRBD1. This CDR3 has 17 residues. Germline V gives CDR1 ENHRY, CDR2 SYGVKD. After removal of 3 bases from V and 0 bases from J, the junction contained 7 bases not matched to a gene. DNA for the CDR3: TGTGCCATCAGTGAACAGGGGGACAGTTATAGCAATCAGCCCCAGCATTTT. Translating gives CAISEQGDSYSNQPQHF.

The rearrangement joins TRBV12-3 or TRBV12-4 to TRBJ1-4; a possible D gene is TRBD1 (5 bases). V was clipped by 3 bases and J by 7 bases, with 15 bases between them. The CDR3 is 15 residues long. In DNA, the CDR3 is TGTGCCAGCAGTTTCTCCGGGACTCGTGGTGAAAAACTGTTTTTT. Encoded protein: CASSFSGTRGEKLFF.

This clonotype was seen ten or more times. The CDR3 sequence is CASSSGLAGQQYEQYF. CDR3 nucleotide sequence: TGTGCCAGCAGTTCAGGACTAGCGGGACAGCAATACGAGCAGTACTTC. This chain links TRBV12-3 or TRBV12-4 with TRBJ2-7; 12 positions match TRBD2. V was clipped by 4 bases and J by 4 bases; unmatched bases: 8. The CDR3 runs to 16 residues.

The rearrangement links TRBV7-9 to TRBJ2-5; TRBD2 is a possible D gene (5 bases). Germline loops: CDR1 SEHNR, CDR2 FQNEAQ (reference sequence). Trimming shortened V by 5 bases and J by 4 bases, and 20 bases separated the two germline ends. The CDR3 consists of 16 residues. CDR3 sequence: CASSPDTGVSRETQYF. The CDR3 nucleotides read TGTGCCAGCAGCCCTGACACCGGGGTTAGCAGAGAGACCCAGTACTTC.

This clonotype was seen repeatedly, ten times or more. This chain connects TRBV2 to TRBJ2-3; TRBD1 matches at 7 bases. Per germline, CDR1 SNHLY and CDR2 FYNNEI. V gave up 6 bases and J gave up 4 bases; unmatched junction bases: 4. The length of the CDR3 is 13 residues. CDR3 sequence: CASRDRSADTQYF. The DNA for the CDR3 is TGTGCCAGCAGGGACAGGAGCGCAGATACGCAGTATTTT.

The J gene is TRBJ2-7, the V gene TRBV6-6; D remains ambiguous. Germline CDR1 reads MNHNY; CDR2 reads SVGAGI (reference sequence). The length of the CDR3 is 13 residues. V shed 3 bases and J shed 3 bases, with 9 bases lying between them. In DNA form, the CDR3 reads TGTGCCAGCAGTTATGGGGAAGGCTACGAGCAGTACTTC. Translation gives CASSYGEGYEQYF.

The chain joins TRBV7-8 to TRBJ1-2; TRBD1 might be the D (6 bases). V was pared by 7 bases and J by 2 bases, with 11 bases between. CDR3 length: 13 residues. Germline-derived CDR1 and CDR2 are SGHVS and FQNEAQ. CDR3 protein: CASTGTSNYGYTF. The CDR3 DNA follows: TGTGCCAGCACCGGGACATCAAACTATGGCTACACCTTC.

Ten or more counts support this clonotype. V gene TRBV7-2 combines with J gene TRBJ2-5; TRBD2 is a possible D gene (5 bases). The germline V and J ends were trimmed by 5 bases and 5 bases, with 21 bases remaining between them. The CDR3 has 16 amino acids. Germline V lookup: CDR1 SGHTA, CDR2 FQGNSA. CDR3 in DNA: TGTGCCAGCAGCCCATCCGGGTCCCTACGCGGGGAGACCCAGTACTTC. Translated: CASSPSGSLRGETQYF.

Comment on this clonotype: This may be a read error: a much more frequent sequence differs by one nucleotide. The rearrangement joins TRBV12-3 or TRBV12-4 to TRBJ2-5; D unresolved. The CDR3 consists of 14 residues. V lost 7 bases and J lost 1, with 13 bases in between. The DNA for the CDR3 is TGTGCCAGCACGGGTGGGATCTCCCAAGAGACCCAGTACTTC. This encodes CASTGGISQETQYF.

In regard to this clonotype: This may arise from a read error, as a much more abundant clone is one base away. The chain recombines TRBV6-4 with TRBJ2-2, with a weak D call TRBD2 (6 bases). The CDR3 consists of 14 residues. Trimming took off 4 bases at V and 7 bases at J, with 13 bases between the two ends. Looked up from germline, CDR1 is MRHNA and CDR2 is SNTAGT. The CDR3 nucleotides read TGTGCCAGCAGTGGACTAGAGGGTCACGGGGAGCTGTTTTTT. The encoded protein is CASSGLEGHGELFF.

This clonotype was observed many times. The chain couples TRBV20-1 to TRBJ1-2, with a tentative D call TRBD1 (5 bases). V gave up 4 bases and J gave up 4 bases, with 13 bases separating them. The CDR3 totals 13 residues. Germline CDR1 reads DFQATT; CDR2 reads SNEGSKA (reference sequence). The DNA of the CDR3 is TGCAGTGCTACGGCGGGGACCGTCTATGGCTACACCTTC. It is translated as CSATAGTVYGYTF.

This clonotype was recorded once. The chain employs TRBV7-9 and TRBJ2-1; D ambiguous. Germline CDR1 SEHNR, CDR2 FQNEAQ (reference sequence). With 6 bases removed from V and 2 bases from J, the gap between germline ends came to 11 bases. The CDR3 is made up of 14 amino acids. The chain's CDR3 is CASSPRPTYNEQFF. CDR3 coding DNA: TGTGCCAGCAGTCCCAGGCCAACCTACAATGAGCAGTTCTTC. The full variable domain, with the rest looked up from reference TRBV7-9 and TRBJ2-1, is DTGVSQNPRHKITKRGQNVTFRCDPISEHNRLYWYRQTLGQGPEFLTYFQNEAQLEKSRLLSDRFSAERPKGSFSTLEIQRTEQGDSAMYLCASSPRPTYNEQFFGPGTRLTVL.

In this sample, this clonotype turned up many times. The chain uses TRBV5-6 and TRBJ1-5; D is unclear. Between the trimmed V and J ends, which lost 4 bases and 0 bases, there was a span of 11 bases. CDR3 length: 15 amino acids. Germline-derived CDR1 and CDR2 are SGHDT and YYEEEE. The CDR3 loop is CASSVAPPSNQPQHF. DNA for the CDR3: TGTGCCAGCAGCGTAGCTCCCCCTAGCAATCAGCCCCAGCATTTT.

This clonotype was seen ten or more times. The chain carries TRBV19 and TRBJ1-5; D remains unclear. Looked up from germline, CDR1 is LNHDA and CDR2 is SQIVND (reference sequence). CDR3 length: 16 amino acids. Trimming took 3 bases from V and 1 from J, leaving 13 bases between them. CDR3 amino acids: CASSMRGPGSNQPQHF. The CDR3 nucleotides read TGTGCCAGTAGTATGCGAGGCCCCGGGAGCAATCAGCCCCAGCATTTT.

The table lists this clonotype with a count of one. V and J are TRBV12-5 and TRBJ1-5, with D possibly being TRBD1 (6 bases). Trimming pared 5 bases from V and 8 bases from J, leaving 16 bases between. Germline CDR1 LGHNT, CDR2 FRNRAP. This CDR3 has 14 amino acids. CDR3 coding DNA: TGTGCTAGTGGTCAGGGGAGGCAGGGAGAGCCCCAGCATTTT. Translated, it gives CASGQGRQGEPQHF.

This clonotype was recorded many times. A read error may explain this, as a much larger clone is one base away. V gene TRBV5-6 combines with J gene TRBJ1-1; unclear D gene. V was trimmed by 1 base and J by 3 bases, leaving 1 base between them. CDR1 and CDR2 (germline): SGHDT, YYEEEE. The length of the CDR3 is 11 residues. CDR3 in DNA: TGTGCCAGCAGCTTGCACACTGAAGCTTTCTTT. It specifies CASSLHTEAFF.